The present TCR beta chain was sequenced within a study of radiation and T cells in renal cell carcinoma. Study-wide background: Nephrectomy followed 15 Gy stereotactic body radiation by 4 weeks.

Described time point: baseline pretreatment blood. Treatment of the sample: 15 Gy SBRT to primary tumor, nephrectomy 4 weeks later. After SBRT, blood was collected at 2 and 4 weeks, plus baseline. Regarding the study as a whole: From baseline, blood top tumor clonotypes peaked at 2 weeks post-radiation. Pretreatment tumor biopsies were lacking, so baseline clonotypes are unknown.

This table comes from immunoSEQ multiplex PCR, and its TCRdb copy is limited to in-frame clones, with some not included. The sample holds more than 75,000 clones, 70% to 85% seen once. Germline V lookup: CDR1 SGHRS, CDR2 YFSETQ. The ends lost 2 bases at V and 0 bases at J; junction bases unmatched: 9. The CDR3 is 17 residues long. As for this clone: Its cognate antigen is unknown.

The rearrangement joins TRBV5-1 to TRBJ2-3, with 7 positions matching TRBD1. The source material was blood, sampled from a patient whose treatment included radiotherapy and nephrectomy. This clonotype was obtained from a man aged 60 to 75 with renal cell carcinoma. CDR3 region: CASSFLDRALSTDTQYF. CDR3 DNA sequence: TGCGCCAGCAGCTTCCTCGACAGGGCTCTTAGCACAGATACGCAGTATTTT.